Included here is one T cell receptor (beta chain) sequence, with context. Treatment described: oral pan-JAK inhibitor, 5-10 mg twice daily. From alopecia areata patients, lesional scalp punch biopsies and peripheral blood were collected. RNA extraction and reverse transcription yielded cDNA as sequencing template. Sequencing used immunoSEQ multiplex PCR; TCRdb keeps in-frame clones, though not all of them. The data show 150,000 to 200,000 clones, around 60% seen once. This record comes from a study of CD8+ T cells in alopecia areata. The CDR3 covers 15 residues. V lost 6 bases and J lost 4, with 19 bases in between. The germline V gene encodes CDR1 SEHNR and CDR2 FQNEAQ (reference sequence).

The TCR originated in a human donor with alopecia areata. This rearrangement joins TRBV7-9 to TRBJ2-7; the D gene could be TRBD1 or TRBD2 (5 bases each). The sequencing here drew on CD4+ T cells sorted from blood, taken at week 24, from a patient treated with tofacitinib. The CDR3 DNA reads as TGTGCCAGCAGTACAAACCGGGGCAGAATTTACGAGCAGTACTTC. This translates into CASSTNRGRIYEQYF.